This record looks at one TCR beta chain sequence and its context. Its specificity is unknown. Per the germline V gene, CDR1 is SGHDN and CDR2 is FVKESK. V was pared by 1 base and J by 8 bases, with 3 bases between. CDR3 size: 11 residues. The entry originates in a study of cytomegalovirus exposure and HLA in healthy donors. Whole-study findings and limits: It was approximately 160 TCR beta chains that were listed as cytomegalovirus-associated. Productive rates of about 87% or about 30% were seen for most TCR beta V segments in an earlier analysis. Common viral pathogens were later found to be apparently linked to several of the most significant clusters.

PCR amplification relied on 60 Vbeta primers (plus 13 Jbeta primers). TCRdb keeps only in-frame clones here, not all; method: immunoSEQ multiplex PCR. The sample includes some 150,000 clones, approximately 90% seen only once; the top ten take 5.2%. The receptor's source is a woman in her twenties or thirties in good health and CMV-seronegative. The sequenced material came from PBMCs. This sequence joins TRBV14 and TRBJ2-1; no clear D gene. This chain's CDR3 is CASSQAYEQFF. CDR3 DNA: TGTGCCAGCAGCCAAGCGTATGAGCAGTTCTTC.